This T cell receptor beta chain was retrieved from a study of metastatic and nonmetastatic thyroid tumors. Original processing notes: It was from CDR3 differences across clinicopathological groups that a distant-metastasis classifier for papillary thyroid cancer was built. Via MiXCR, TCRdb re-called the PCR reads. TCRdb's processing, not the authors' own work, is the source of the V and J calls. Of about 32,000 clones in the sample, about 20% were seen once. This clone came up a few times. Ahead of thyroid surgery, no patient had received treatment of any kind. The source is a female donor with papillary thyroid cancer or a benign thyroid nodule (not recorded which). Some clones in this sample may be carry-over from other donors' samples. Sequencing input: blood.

This CDR3 is CASSWGPGRTNSPLHF. CDR3 sequence (DNA): TGTGCCAGCAGTTGGGGGCCGGGGAGGACTAATTCACCCCTCCACTTT. The rearrangement uses TRBV6-2 or TRBV6-3 and TRBJ1-6, with D possibly TRBD1 on 6 matching bases. There are 16 residues in the CDR3. Germline CDR1 and CDR2: MNHEY and SVGEGT. Trimming removed 4 bases at V and 6 bases at J, with 16 bases between.